Below, 21 T cell receptor beta chains from the same sample are listed, as sequenced in a study of blood T cell repertoires in COVID-19. Data came from immunoSEQ multiplex PCR; TCRdb stores just in-frame clones and leaves some out. The repertoire holds approximately 350,000 clones, approximately 87% seen once, with over 6% in the top ten. The sample taken for sequencing was peripheral blood. The receptors stem from a woman in her 50s with COVID-19, enrolled during active disease.

The chain couples TRBV30 to TRBJ2-5, with 7 bases identical to TRBD1. The V segment lost 0 bases and the J segment 5 bases; nucleotides outside the gene matches: 15. Germline V gene data show CDR1 as GTSNPN and CDR2 as SVGIG (reference sequence). The CDR3 totals 17 residues. In nucleotides, the CDR3 is TGTGCCTGGAGTGTATCTCGACAGGGCCTTTCCCAGGAGACCCAGTACTTC. This codes for CAWSVSRQGLSQETQYF. The complete variable domain, with remaining parts taken from reference TRBV30 and TRBJ2-5, reads SQTIHQWPATLVQPVGSPLSLECTVEGTSNPNLYWYRQAAGRGLQLLFYSVGIGQISSEVPQNLSASRPQDRQFILSSKKLLLSDSGFYLCAWSVSRQGLSQETQYFGPGTRLLVL.

This clone was recorded once. The chain uses TRBV7-9 and TRBJ1-2; TRBD1 matches 11 bases. The CDR3 contains 17 residues. From germline, CDR1 is SEHNR and CDR2 FQNEAQ (reference sequence). The V gene end was trimmed by 5 bases and the J gene end by 3 bases; junction bases not matched to a gene: 11. The CDR3 loop reads CASSPSPGQGVDYGYTF. The CDR3 DNA reads TGTGCCAGCAGCCCAAGCCCGGGACAGGGGGTTGACTATGGCTACACCTTC.

A single count supports this clone. This chain joins TRBV9 and TRBJ2-5; 7 bases are shared with TRBD2. CDR1 SGDLS and CDR2 YYNGEE come from the germline V gene. J gave up 2 bases and V 0 bases, and 7 bases lay outside the gene matches. This CDR3 spans 16 amino acids. CDR3 nucleotide sequence: TGTGCCAGCAGCGTAGGGGGAGGGAAGGGGCAAGAGACCCAGTACTTC. Translated, it gives CASSVGGGKGQETQYF.

This sequence joins TRBV11-2 and TRBJ2-7; D possibly corresponds to TRBD1 (6 bases). This CDR3 contains 15 residues. CDR1 is SGHAT and CDR2 is FQNNGV in the germline V gene. Between the trimmed V and J ends, which lost 0 bases and 3 bases, there was a span of 12 bases. CDR3 residues: CASSLDTGQRYEQYF. As DNA, the CDR3 is TGTGCCAGCAGCTTAGATACGGGACAACGCTACGAGCAGTACTTC. The full variable domain, in which reference TRBV11-2 and TRBJ2-7 provide the parts outside the CDR3, is EAGVAQSPRYKIIEKRQSVAFWCNPISGHATLYWYQQILGQGPKLLIQFQNNGVVDDSQLPKDRFSAERLKGVDSTLKIQPAKLEDSAVYLCASSLDTGQRYEQYFGPGTRLTVT.

The genes are TRBV19 and TRBJ1-2; 7 bases are a match to TRBD1. Germline-derived CDR1 and CDR2 are LNHDA and SQIVND (reference sequence). Trimming took 3 bases from V and 1 from J; bases not matched to a gene: 11. CDR3 length equals 17 residues. CDR3 in amino acids: CASSILGTALFNYGYTF. CDR3 nucleotides: TGTGCCAGTAGTATTTTGGGGACAGCTCTTTTTAACTATGGCTACACCTTC. Combining the CDR3 with reference TRBV19 and TRBJ1-2 gives the whole variable domain DGGITQSPKYLFRKEGQNVTLSCEQNLNHDAMYWYRQDPGQGLRLIYYSQIVNDFQKGDIAEGYSVSREKKESFPLTVTSAQKNPTAFYLCASSILGTALFNYGYTFGSGTRLTVV.

The chain links TRBV7-9 to TRBJ2-1; D may be TRBD2 (5 bases). The V gene's germline CDR1 is SEHNR and CDR2 FQNEAQ (reference sequence). Trimming pared 1 base from V and 8 bases from J, leaving 18 bases between. CDR3 length: 16 amino acids. The DNA of the CDR3 is TGTGCCAGCAGCTTAGGTGTCGGGGTCGTACGGGATGAGCAGTTCTTC. This translates into CASSLGVGVVRDEQFF.

The chain recombines TRBV18 with TRBJ2-7; D gene uncertain. This CDR3 has 15 residues. Trimming removed 0 bases at V and 3 bases at J, with 12 bases between. Germline CDR1 reads KGHSH; CDR2 reads LQKENI. CDR3 in amino acids: CASSPPVERSYEQYF. As DNA, the CDR3 is TGTGCCAGCTCACCACCTGTTGAGAGGAGCTACGAGCAGTACTTC. Full variable domain (outside the CDR3, taken from reference TRBV18 and TRBJ2-7): NAGVMQNPRHLVRRRGQEARLRCSPMKGHSHVYWYRQLPEEGLKFMVYLQKENIIDESGMPKERFSAEFPKEGPSILRIQQVVRGDSAAYFCASSPPVERSYEQYFGPGTRLTVT.

The chain links TRBV5-1 to TRBJ2-5; a weak D match, TRBD2 (6 bases). V was shortened by 6 bases and J by 5 bases, with 14 bases between the two germline ends. This CDR3 contains 13 residues. Germline loops: CDR1 SGHRS, CDR2 YFSETQ. The CDR3 DNA follows: TGCGCCAGCAACCATCCGGGAGTGGAGACCCAGTACTTC. It specifies CASNHPGVETQYF.

The chain carries TRBV5-6 and TRBJ1-1, with D possibly matching TRBD1 (5 bases). CDR3 length equals 19 residues. The germline V gene has CDR1 SGHDT and CDR2 YYEEEE. V lost 4 bases and J lost 3, with 28 bases in between. The CDR3 DNA is TGTGCCAGCAGCCCACCGAGGTTCATATTTGGGGGGGTGGACACTGAAGCTTTCTTT. Translated: CASSPPRFIFGGVDTEAFF.

The V call is TRBV6-5, the J call TRBJ1-1; possibly TRBD1 for D (5 bases). Looked up from germline, CDR1 is MNHEY and CDR2 is SVGAGI. CDR3 size: 15 residues. V lost 0 bases and J 8 bases, leaving 16 bases between the germline ends. The CDR3 sequence is CASSYSRAPQLEAFF. The DNA of the CDR3 is TGTGCCAGCAGTTACTCCAGGGCCCCTCAACTCGAAGCTTTCTTT.

This clone was seen many times. CDR3 sequence (DNA): TGCGCCAGCAGCAGACAGGGACGAACTGAAGCTTTCTTT. Translation: CASSRQGRTEAFF. V usage is TRBV5-1 and J usage is TRBJ1-1, with 7 bases lining up with TRBD1. Germline V CDR1 and CDR2: SGHRS, YFSETQ. This CDR3 spans 13 amino acids. V dropped 4 bases and J dropped 5; count of bases not matched to a gene: 5. Drawing the rest from reference TRBV5-1 and TRBJ1-1, the complete variable domain is KAGVTQTPRYLIKTRGQQVTLSCSPISGHRSVSWYQQTPGQGLQFLFEYFSETQRNKGNFPGRFSGRQFSNSRSEMNVSTLELGDSALYLCASSRQGRTEAFFGQGTRLTVV.

The sample holds a few counts of this clone. The chain carries TRBV24-1 and TRBJ2-3, with D possibly TRBD1 on 6 matching bases. This CDR3 is built from 13 residues. Per the germline V gene, CDR1 is KGHDR and CDR2 is SFDVKD. Deletions cut 3 bases from V and 11 bases from J, with 14 bases between. In nucleotides, the CDR3 is TGTGCCACCAGTGATCCAGGGGCCCTCGGGCAGTATTTT. Its translation: CATSDPGALGQYF.

This clone was seen only once. The V and J genes are TRBV2 and TRBJ1-1, with 8 positions matching TRBD1. J gave up 0 bases and V 7 bases, and 10 bases lay outside the gene matches. This CDR3 spans 16 amino acids. Germline assignment: CDR1 SNHLY and CDR2 FYNNEI. CDR3 protein: CASTDGQGPLNTEAFF. CDR3 bases: TGTGCCAGCACCGATGGACAGGGCCCATTGAACACTGAAGCTTTCTTT.

The J gene is TRBJ2-7, the V gene TRBV5-1; D may be TRBD2 (6 bases). V lost 5 bases, J lost 2 bases, and 14 bases lay in between. Germline CDR1 reads SGHRS; CDR2 reads YFSETQ. The CDR3 covers 14 residues. CDR3 sequence reads: CASSNQGGPYEQYF. The CDR3 DNA is TGCGCCAGCAGTAACCAGGGAGGTCCCTACGAGCAGTACTTC.

This rearrangement joins TRBV5-1 to TRBJ1-1; TRBD1 might be the D (5 bases). Deletions cut 1 base from V and 3 bases from J, with 10 bases between. Germline V gives CDR1 SGHRS, CDR2 YFSETQ. The CDR3 is made up of 14 amino acids. Written as DNA, the CDR3 is TGCGCCAGCAGCTTGTACAGGCCGGACACTGAAGCTTTCTTT. It codes for CASSLYRPDTEAFF.

The chain carries TRBV18 and TRBJ2-3, with D maybe TRBD2 (5 bases). The CDR3 covers 13 residues. Germline values: CDR1 KGHSH, CDR2 LQKENI. Deletions cut 3 bases from V and 6 bases from J, with 10 bases between. CDR3 protein: CASSPDFMDTQYF. The CDR3 nucleotides are TGTGCCAGCTCACCGGACTTTATGGATACGCAGTATTTT.

The chain has TRBV6-2 or TRBV6-3 and TRBJ1-1; tentatively, D is TRBD1 (5 bases). Germline CDR1 and CDR2: MNHEY and SVGEGT. CDR3 length: 13 amino acids. V was clipped by 6 bases and J by 1 base, with 9 bases between them. The CDR3 sequence is CASSRTGNTEAFF. The CDR3 coding sequence is TGTGCCAGCAGCCGTACAGGGAACACTGAAGCTTTCTTT.

The chain couples TRBV4-3 to TRBJ2-5; the match to TRBD1 covers 11 bases. V shed 1 base and J 5 bases; nucleotides not matched to a gene: 3. Germline CDR1 reads LGHNA; CDR2 reads YSLEER. The CDR3 sequence is 15 residues long. CDR3 in amino acids: CASSQGTGGRETQYF. In DNA, the CDR3 is TGCGCCAGCAGCCAAGGGACAGGGGGCCGCGAGACCCAGTACTTC.

The J gene is TRBJ1-1, the V gene TRBV14; 11 bases agree with TRBD1. The CDR3 is made up of 13 amino acids. Germline V CDR1 and CDR2: SGHDN, FVKESK. The V gene end was trimmed by 4 bases and the J gene end by 7 bases; junction bases not matched to a gene: 2. CDR3 nucleotide sequence: TGTGCCAGCAGCCGGGACAGGGGGGTTGAAGCTTTCTTT. Translation gives CASSRDRGVEAFF. Full variable domain (rest looked up from reference TRBV14 and TRBJ1-1): EAGVTQFPSHSVIEKGQTVTLRCDPISGHDNLYWYRRVMGKEIKFLLHFVKESKQDESGMPNNRFLAERTGGTYSTLKVQPAELEDSGVYFCASSRDRGVEAFFGQGTRLTVV.

The chain uses TRBV30 and TRBJ1-1, with 9 bases fitting TRBD1. CDR3 length: 14 residues. The germline CDR1 and CDR2 sequences are GTSNPN and SVGIG (reference sequence). Trimming took 2 bases from V and 10 from J; bases not matched to a gene: 11. CDR3 residues: CAWSIPGTGNLAFF. CDR3 bases: TGTGCCTGGAGTATCCCCGGGACAGGGAATTTAGCTTTCTTT. Drawing the rest from reference TRBV30 and TRBJ1-1, the complete variable domain is SQTIHQWPATLVQPVGSPLSLECTVEGTSNPNLYWYRQAAGRGLQLLFYSVGIGQISSEVPQNLSASRPQDRQFILSSKKLLLSDSGFYLCAWSIPGTGNLAFFGQGTRLTVV.

The chain employs TRBV6-6 and TRBJ2-3; 16 positions agree with TRBD2. Germline assignment: CDR1 MNHNY and CDR2 SVGAGI (reference sequence). This CDR3 has 17 amino acids. Germline trimming cut 5 bases from V and 7 bases from J; bases unmatched to any gene: 9. This CDR3 is CASSPPGLAGGPNTQYF. The CDR3 DNA reads as TGTGCCAGCAGTCCACCGGGACTAGCGGGAGGGCCGAATACGCAGTATTTT.